This is a list of T cell receptor beta chains from one sample in a study of T cell responses to AZD1222 COVID-19 vaccine. This table comes from immunoSEQ multiplex PCR, and its TCRdb copy is limited to in-frame clones, with some not included. This listing includes about 140,000 clones. The sample consisted of peripheral blood. All receptors come from an adult in good health. Both conserved end residues are part of each CDR3. The D gene is left open where the match is weak.

V gene: TRBV6-1; D gene: -; J gene: TRBJ2-1; CDR3 protein: CASSEFRAGGNEQFF; CDR3 DNA: TGTGCCAGCAGTGAATTCCGAGCAGGAGGCAATGAGCAGTTCTTC
V gene: TRBV15; D gene: TRBD1; J gene: TRBJ2-7; CDR3 protein: CATSPHAGQAYEQYF; CDR3 DNA: TGTGCCACCAGCCCCCACGCGGGACAGGCCTACGAGCAGTACTTC
V gene: TRBV6-5; D gene: -; J gene: TRBJ1-2; CDR3 protein: CASSYTRSYGYTF; CDR3 DNA: TGTGCCAGCAGTTACACCCGGTCCTATGGCTACACCTTC
V gene: TRBV7-8; D gene: -; J gene: TRBJ1-1; CDR3 protein: CASSLVGLVGRLNTEAFF; CDR3 DNA: TGTGCCAGCAGCTTAGTGGGCCTCGTGGGACGGTTGAACACTGAAGCTTTCTTT
V gene: TRBV6-5; D gene: -; J gene: TRBJ2-3; CDR3 protein: CASSPGPTGTQYF; CDR3 DNA: TGTGCCAGCAGCCCAGGGCCTACTGGTACGCAGTATTTT
V gene: TRBV5-1; D gene: TRBD2; J gene: TRBJ2-5; CDR3 protein: CASTRSSGGETQYF; CDR3 DNA: TGCGCCAGCACCCGGTCTAGCGGGGGAGAGACCCAGTACTTC
V gene: TRBV5-6; D gene: -; J gene: TRBJ1-1; CDR3 protein: CASSPGVVNTEAFF; CDR3 DNA: TGTGCCAGCAGCCCGGGTGTGGTGAACACTGAAGCTTTCTTT
V gene: TRBV28; D gene: -; J gene: TRBJ2-1; CDR3 protein: CASSLTNNEQFF; CDR3 DNA: TGTGCCAGCAGTTTGACCAACAATGAGCAGTTCTTC
V gene: TRBV7-2; D gene: -; J gene: TRBJ2-5; CDR3 protein: CASSLGGGRETQYF; CDR3 DNA: TGTGCCAGCAGCCTAGGGGGGGGGCGTGAGACCCAGTACTTC
V gene: TRBV25-1; D gene: TRBD1; J gene: TRBJ1-1; CDR3 protein: CASSDLDRDDTEAFF; CDR3 DNA: TGTGCCAGCAGTGATTTGGACAGGGATGATACTGAAGCTTTCTTT
V gene: TRBV7-3; D gene: -; J gene: TRBJ2-5; CDR3 protein: CASSLGYAGTPQETQYF; CDR3 DNA: TGTGCCAGCAGCTTAGGATATGCGGGGACCCCCCAAGAGACCCAGTACTTC